The clone carrying this T cell receptor beta chain turned up a few times. This sample was taken from a study of T-cell reconstitution after alpha-beta-depleted transplantation in children. The V end lost 6 bases, the J end lost 1 base, and 20 bases lay between the germline ends. Germline CDR1 MNHEY, CDR2 SVGAGI. The CDR3 has 17 amino acids. Molecular barcoding with unique molecular identifiers was used for the TCRbeta library. TCRdb re-called the PCR reads through MiXCR, storing one row per CDR3 protein. The table shows 600,000 to 700,000 distinct CDR3 sequences, with around 16% occurring only once. This TCR came from a human donor who donated a stem cell graft to a child with acute myeloid leukemia. This specimen consisted of PBMCs from the stem cell graft donor, obtained from the stem cell graft. The chain uses TRBV6-5 and TRBJ2-3; no clear D. The CDR3 spells CASSRLDTATGTDTQYF. For the CDR3, the DNA is TGTGCCAGCAGCCGCCTCGATACAGCAACCGGCACAGATACGCAGTATTTT.